These 2 T cell receptor beta chains originate from one sample sequenced in a study of blood T cell repertoires in COVID-19. This table comes from immunoSEQ multiplex PCR, and its TCRdb copy is limited to in-frame clones, with some not included. The sample has 180,000 or so clones, approximately 84% seen once. Material: peripheral blood. These receptors all come from a man between 35 and 55 years old who had recovered from COVID-19.

A single count supports this clone. The chain links TRBV11-3 to TRBJ1-1, with D perhaps TRBD1 (6 bases). Germline V gene data show CDR1 as SGHNT and CDR2 as YENEEA. The CDR3 totals 17 residues. V gave up 5 bases and J gave up 3 bases, with 22 bases separating them. CDR3 protein: CASSPAGGAFVDTEAFF. The CDR3 DNA follows: TGTGCCAGCAGCCCTGCTGGGGGCGCTTTCGTGGACACTGAAGCTTTCTTT.

This chain uses TRBV10-3 with TRBJ2-2; D is possibly TRBD1 (6 bases). V dropped 3 bases and J dropped 6 bases, with 11 bases sitting between them. The V gene's germline CDR1 is ENHRY and CDR2 SYGVKD. The CDR3 totals 14 residues. In DNA, the CDR3 is TGTGCCATCAGTGACAGGGGAGTATCCGGGGAGCTGTTTTTT. Translated: CAISDRGVSGELFF.